This T cell receptor beta chain stems from a study of T-cell memory formation after mild COVID-19. Study outcomes and limitations: Whereas later expanders leaned CD4+, clones contracting day 15 to 85 showed a balanced CD4/CD8 makeup. Pre-infection memory already had some responding clones, implying cross-reactive memory joined.

The V gene lost 5 bases and the J gene lost 3 bases, with 11 bases spanning the gap. This CDR3 has 13 amino acids. Germline V CDR1 and CDR2: MNHNY, SVGAGI (reference sequence). A 5'RACE reaction primed in the constant segment made cDNA libraries of TCR alpha and TCR beta, and these carried sample barcodes and UMIs. TCRdb independently ran MiXCR on the 5' RACE reads; one entry per CDR3 protein. The sample contains some 210,000 distinct CDR3 sequences, 27% of which appear only once. As regards this clonotype: The antigen is not known.

The V and J genes are TRBV6-6 and TRBJ2-7, with a tentative D call TRBD2 (5 bases). The receptor was isolated from an adult woman who had mild COVID-19 (a few samples of this study predate the infection). Cell type and time point are not known. The sequenced sample consisted of PBMCs or a T cell subset sorted from them (not recorded which). CDR3 nucleotides: TGTGCCAGCAGTCCGGGGATGAACTACGAGCAGTACTTC. Protein product: CASSPGMNYEQYF.